Listed here are 5 T cell receptor beta chains from one sample, sequenced in a study of T cell responses to AZD1222 COVID-19 vaccine. Here immunoSEQ multiplex PCR was the method, and the copy in TCRdb shows in-frame clones only, minus some. The sample lists about 120,000 clones, around nine tenths occurring once. Material: peripheral blood, obtained on day 0 of AZD1222 vaccination. These receptor sequences come from an adult in good health.

This chain links TRBV6-2 or TRBV6-3 with TRBJ1-1; D possibly corresponds to TRBD1 (5 bases). V was pared by 5 bases and J by 7 bases, with 11 bases between. Germline V gene data show CDR1 as MNHEY and CDR2 as SVGEGT. The CDR3 runs to 12 residues. This chain's CDR3 is CASSLGGSEAFF. CDR3 sequence (DNA): TGTGCCAGCAGTCTGGGGGGGAGTGAAGCTTTCTTT.

V usage is TRBV11-2 and J usage is TRBJ2-3, with 10 bases matching TRBD2. The CDR3 sequence is 15 residues long. CDR1 and CDR2 from the germline V gene are SGHAT and FQNNGV. V lost 2 bases, J lost 6 bases, and 5 bases stayed unmatched. CDR3: CASSLSGGAADTQYF. CDR3 bases: TGTGCCAGCAGCTTAAGCGGGGGGGCCGCGGATACGCAGTATTTT.

The chain employs TRBV5-1 and TRBJ1-2; D possibly corresponds to TRBD1 (6 bases). CDR3 length: 14 residues. CDR1 is SGHRS, CDR2 YFSETQ, per germline. V lost 0 bases and J lost 9, with 15 bases in between. The CDR3 DNA sequence: TGCGCCAGCAGCTTGGCCTCAGGGGTTTTGCGCTACACCTTC. It specifies CASSLASGVLRYTF.

The gene calls are TRBV6-5 and TRBJ1-6; a weak D match, TRBD1 (5 bases). Germline CDR1 is MNHEY and CDR2 is SVGAGI. The V end was cut by 7 bases, the J end by 6 bases, with 10 bases between. The CDR3 has 13 residues. The CDR3 spells CASKGVLNSPLHF. For the CDR3, the DNA is TGTGCCAGCAAAGGGGTACTTAATTCACCCCTCCACTTT.

This chain uses TRBV6-6 with TRBJ1-5; D possibly corresponds to TRBD1 (5 bases). CDR3 length: 15 amino acids. The germline V gene encodes CDR1 MNHNY and CDR2 SVGAGI (reference sequence). The germline V and J ends were trimmed by 10 bases and 1 base, with 17 bases remaining between them. This CDR3 is CATRFGRASNQPQHF. As DNA, the CDR3 is TGTGCCACCCGTTTCGGCAGGGCAAGCAATCAGCCCCAGCATTTT.